Here is one T cell receptor beta chain with its context. Clones were sequenced by immunoSEQ multiplex PCR, and TCRdb holds only the in-frame ones, with some missing. The data show 69,000 or so clones, about 80% seen once. The CDR3 runs to 14 residues. Germline CDR1 MNHEY, CDR2 SVGAGI. The V end was cut by 6 bases, the J end by 1 base, with 10 bases between. These data come from a study of blood T cell repertoires in COVID-19. Study as a whole: From the United States, Italy and Spain came samples of acute and convalescent COVID-19.

The sequence came from a man aged 50 or older with COVID-19, enrolled during active disease. This chain joins TRBV6-5 and TRBJ2-4, with no clear D. The sample was peripheral blood. For the CDR3, the DNA is TGTGCCAGCAGGGCCATCGGGGCCAAAAACATTCAGTACTTC. Protein: CASRAIGAKNIQYF.